This T cell receptor (beta chain) appears in the sequencing data of a study of blood T cells in healthy people across ages. The study's findings and limits: One million T cells yielded diversity estimates that were considered underestimates. TCR beta diversity was tightly associated with the proportion of naive T cells. A greater number of naive CD4+ cells and higher diversity distinguished long-lived donors from aged donors. As age increased, TCR beta diversity per million T cells fell in a roughly linear fashion.

A second roughly 7 to 11 cycle PCR used barcoded and J-beta primers. TCRdb itself ran the 5' RACE reads through MiXCR, one entry per CDR3 protein. Here the sample spans about 540,000 distinct CDR3 sequences, 24% being singletons. The germline V and J ends were trimmed by 4 bases and 2 bases, with 16 bases remaining between them. The CDR3 is made up of 16 amino acids. The germline gives CDR1 SGHKS, CDR2 YYEKEE (reference sequence). This clonotype was seen more than once but under ten times. Its antigen is unidentified. These records were also assigned to another study, of T cells of mothers and their children.

J is TRBJ2-1 and V is TRBV5-5; D uncertain. The source material was blood. The sequence derives from a boy between 5 and 17 years old in good health. The CDR3 DNA reads TGTGCCAGCAGCCTTAGGACCCTGATCCCCTACAATGAGCAGTTCTTC. This gives the protein CASSLRTLIPYNEQFF.